This section outlines one TCR beta chain sequence together with its context. Treatment in this sample: randomized to nivolumab then ipilimumab (arm A) or the reverse (arm B). Patients had received no earlier DNA-damaging chemotherapy. PBMC sorting kept live CD3+CD8+ cells without CD19 or CD56. These data originate in a study of sequential checkpoint blockade in melanoma. Study as a whole: Patients were randomized 1:1 to nivolumab-then-ipilimumab or ipilimumab-then-nivolumab first-line. After both sequences, patients received maintenance nivolumab.

Only in-frame clones appear in the TCRdb table, and some are missing; sequencing was by immunoSEQ multiplex PCR. The table lists around 22,000 clones, roughly 70% of them singletons, with around a fifth in the top ten. This CDR3 region has 15 residues. The V and J ends lost 4 bases and 2 bases respectively, with 13 bases between them. Germline loops: CDR1 SGDLS, CDR2 YYNGEE. Sequencing used CD8+ T cells sorted from blood (inferred from file names), obtained from a patient given nivolumab and ipilimumab in sequence. The source is a human donor with melanoma. The chain is built from TRBV9 and TRBJ2-1; tentatively, D is TRBD1 (6 bases). The CDR3, as DNA: TGTGCCAGCAGCCTTGGGACACCGGCCTACAATGAGCAGTTCTTC. Residues: CASSLGTPAYNEQFF. Drawing the rest from reference TRBV9 and TRBJ2-1, the complete variable domain is DSGVTQTPKHLITATGQRVTLRCSPRSGDLSVYWYQQSLDQGLQFLIQYYNGEERAKGNILERFSAQQFPDLHSELNLSSLELGDSALYFCASSLGTPAYNEQFFGPGTRLTVL.